This T cell receptor beta chain is drawn from a study of cytomegalovirus exposure and HLA in healthy donors. Study-level findings and limits: Sequencing probably produced one cluster of sequence variants that were highly shared. V- and J-gene trimming in TCR beta was tied to a missense DCLRE1C variant by an analysis performed later.

At collection, donors were nominally healthy, but unrecorded immune exposures were probable. PCR primers comprised 60 Vbeta and 13 Jbeta primers. This table comes from immunoSEQ multiplex PCR, and its TCRdb copy is limited to in-frame clones, with some not included. Seen here are some 130,000 clones, roughly 75% observed once, and the top ten hold under 5.5%. As to this clone: No antigen is known for it.

The specimen sequenced was PBMCs. The clonotype comes from a man younger than 45 in good health.

The CDR3 DNA is TGTGCCAGCAGTAAAGACAGGGGCGGTGGCTACACCTTC. Translating gives CASSKDRGGGYTF. This rearrangement joins TRBV2 to TRBJ1-2; 8 bases align to TRBD1. The length of the CDR3 is 13 residues. Trimming at V came to 5 bases and at J to 7 bases, leaving 6 bases not matched to a gene. The germline CDR1 and CDR2 sequences are SNHLY and FYNNEI.